The 12 T cell receptor beta chains reported below all come from one sample, sequenced in a study of blood T cells in healthy people across ages. A second PCR of 7 to 11 cycles used a sample-barcoded 5' primer and a J-beta primer mix. Via MiXCR, TCRdb re-called the 5' RACE reads, giving one row per CDR3 protein. The table has about 1,800,000 distinct CDR3 sequences, 28% seen once. The source material was blood. The receptor source for this set is a woman aged 25-40 years in good health.

CDR3 coding DNA: TGTGCCTGGAAAGGGGGAACCTACGAGCAGTACTTC. It is translated as CAWKGGTYEQYF. This chain joins TRBV30 and TRBJ2-7; tentative D call: TRBD1 (6 bases). Trimming shortened V by 4 bases and J by 2 bases, and 9 bases separated the two germline ends. Germline V gene data show CDR1 as GTSNPN and CDR2 as SVGIG (reference sequence). The CDR3 extends over 12 amino acids.

This clonotype was picked up a small number of times. The chain links TRBV6-5 to TRBJ2-7; 11 nucleotides match TRBD2. There are 15 residues in the CDR3. CDR1 MNHEY and CDR2 SVGAGI come from the germline V gene. The trim removed 7 bases at V and 5 bases at J, leaving 10 bases unmatched. CDR3 nucleotide sequence: TGTGCCAGCACCGTAGCGGGGGGGCGGGTTGACGAGCAGTACTTC. Translation: CASTVAGGRVDEQYF.

This chain connects TRBV13 to TRBJ1-2; TRBD1 matches at 9 bases. The CDR3 covers 12 residues. V was pared by 6 bases and J by 10 bases, with 6 bases of the junction left unmatched. Germline-derived CDR1 and CDR2 are PRHDT and FYEKMQ (reference sequence). The CDR3 sequence: CASRTDRGDYTF. Written as DNA, the CDR3 is TGTGCCAGCAGAACGGACAGGGGCGACTACACCTTC. Full variable domain (remainder filled in from reference TRBV13 and TRBJ1-2): AAGVIQSPRHLIKEKRETATLKCYPIPRHDTVYWYQQGPGQDPQFLISFYEKMQSDKGSIPDRFSAQQFSDYHSELNMSSLELGDSALYFCASRTDRGDYTFGSGTRLTVV.

The chain is built from TRBV12-3 or TRBV12-4 and TRBJ2-3, with D possibly matching TRBD1 (6 bases). There are 15 residues in the CDR3. V gave up 10 bases and J gave up 1 base, with 18 bases separating them. CDR3 in amino acids: CATMVRGLRTDTQYF. DNA for the CDR3: TGTGCCACCATGGTGAGGGGGTTGCGCACAGATACGCAGTATTTT.

This clonotype was seen ten or more times. The chain joins TRBV11-1 to TRBJ1-2, with TRBD1 matching 7 bases. CDR1 SGHAT and CDR2 FQDESV come from the germline V gene (reference sequence). The CDR3 has 15 amino acids. The V segment lost 3 bases and the J segment 6 bases; nucleotides outside the gene matches: 10. The CDR3 loop reads CASSFTTGRSHGYTF. CDR3 in DNA: TGTGCCAGCAGCTTCACGACAGGGCGCAGTCATGGCTACACCTTC.

This clonotype was picked up a small number of times. This chain links TRBV29-1 with TRBJ1-2; no reliable D call. V shed 6 bases and J shed 2 bases, with 10 bases lying between them. The CDR3 totals 12 residues. Germline CDR1 reads SQVTM; CDR2 reads ANQGSEA. CDR3 nucleotides: TGCAGCGTGGCGGAACCAAACTATGGCTACACCTTC. Translated: CSVAEPNYGYTF. The variable domain in full, completed from reference TRBV29-1 and TRBJ1-2, reads SAVISQKPSRDICQRGTSLTIQCQVDSQVTMMFWYRQQPGQSLTLIATANQGSEATYESGFVIDKFPISRPNLTFSTLTVSNMSPEDSSIYLCSVAEPNYGYTFGSGTRLTVV.

For this clonotype: Compared with germline, one end of the junction differs, possibly owing to a read error. The chain employs TRBV20-1 and TRBJ2-4; 7 nucleotides match TRBD1. The CDR3 extends over 12 amino acids. Germline loops: CDR1 DFQATT, CDR2 SNEGSKA (reference sequence). Here the CDR3 DNA reads TGCAGTGCTAGAGTGACAGGGTTCGAGCAGAACTTC. It specifies CSARVTGFEQNF.

The V and J genes are TRBV9 and TRBJ1-5; D uncertain. The germline V gene has CDR1 SGDLS and CDR2 YYNGEE. The ends were cut back, 0 bases at V and 3 bases at J, with 10 bases in the middle. The CDR3 is 15 residues long. The CDR3 is CASSVGAGINQPQHF. In DNA, the CDR3 is TGTGCCAGCAGCGTAGGGGCCGGCATCAATCAGCCCCAGCATTTT.

This clonotype was picked up a small number of times. This sequence joins TRBV27 and TRBJ2-7, with D possibly matching TRBD1 (6 bases). Per germline, CDR1 MNHEY and CDR2 SMNVEV (reference sequence). V shed 6 bases and J shed 2 bases, with 14 bases lying between them. The CDR3 loop spans 14 amino acids. The chain's CDR3 is CASSQPGQAYEQYF. CDR3 nucleotides: TGTGCCAGCAGCCAACCGGGACAAGCCTACGAGCAGTACTTC.

This clonotype showed up just a few times. CDR3 amino acids: CASLYRTGGEQFF. For the CDR3, the DNA is TGTGCCAGCCTGTACAGGACCGGCGGTGAGCAGTTCTTC. The J gene is TRBJ2-1, the V gene TRBV7-2, with a possible D match to TRBD1 (5 bases). In germline, CDR1 is SGHTA, CDR2 FQGNSA. The CDR3 contains 13 residues. V dropped 8 bases and J dropped 9 bases, with 17 bases sitting between them.

The V and J genes are TRBV9 and TRBJ2-3; 10 positions agree with TRBD1. The CDR3 runs to 15 residues. Germline V gene lookup returns CDR1 SGDLS and CDR2 YYNGEE. With V trimmed by 2 bases and J by 4 bases, 4 bases remained unmatched. CDR3 bases: TGTGCCAGCAGCGTGGGGACAGGGGAACCAGATACGCAGTATTTT. This translates into CASSVGTGEPDTQYF.

This chain connects TRBV3-1 to TRBJ1-1; the D gene is possibly TRBD1 (6 bases). The CDR3 spans 12 residues. Trimming cost V 3 bases and J 8 bases, with 10 bases left between them. Germline V gives CDR1 LGHDT, CDR2 YNNKEL (reference sequence). The CDR3 nucleotides read TGTGCCAGCAGCCACCCCGGGACAGAAGCTTTCTTT. Its translation: CASSHPGTEAFF.